The 21 T cell receptor beta chains reported below all come from one sample, sequenced in a study of cytomegalovirus exposure and HLA in healthy donors. PCR employed 60 Vbeta and 13 Jbeta primers. Sequenced by immunoSEQ multiplex PCR; TCRdb stores in-frame clones only, minus some. Of around 200,000 clones listed, around three quarters are singletons. Sequenced sample: PBMCs. These receptors all stem from a man aged 25-40 years in good health and CMV-seronegative.

The V gene is TRBV7-6, the J gene TRBJ2-5; perhaps TRBD1 as D (5 bases). This CDR3 has 13 residues. Germline CDR1 SGHVS, CDR2 FNYEAQ. The ends were cut back, 1 base at V and 5 bases at J, with 8 bases in the middle. The chain's CDR3 is CASSLGQKETQYF. CDR3 bases: TGTGCCAGCAGCTTAGGACAGAAGGAGACCCAGTACTTC.

The rearrangement uses TRBV10-3 and TRBJ1-6; 8 nucleotides agree with TRBD1. Germline assignment: CDR1 ENHRY and CDR2 SYGVKD. Losses at the gene ends were 0 bases for V and 9 bases for J; bases not matched to a gene: 4. CDR3 length equals 15 residues. The CDR3 sequence: CAISESPGGSSPLHF. CDR3 in DNA: TGTGCCATCAGTGAGTCCCCAGGGGGCAGTTCACCCCTCCACTTT.

This chain uses TRBV10-1 with TRBJ1-2, with a tentative D call TRBD1 (6 bases). The germline CDR1 and CDR2 sequences are WNHNN and SYGVQD (reference sequence). V was cut by 6 bases and J by 3 bases, with 20 bases left in between. This CDR3 spans 16 amino acids. CDR3 coding DNA: TGCGCCAGCAGAGGGGGGGCGCGCCCTTTGGACTATGGCTACACCTTC. Its protein is CASRGGARPLDYGYTF.

The rearrangement uses TRBV6-5 and TRBJ1-4; TRBD1 matches at 9 bases. The CDR3 contains 14 residues. Germline V gene lookup returns CDR1 MNHEY and CDR2 SVGAGI. V shed 7 bases, J shed 2 bases, and the junction held 2 bases outside the gene matches. In DNA, the CDR3 is TGTGCCAGCACCGGGACAGGGACTAATGAAAAACTGTTTTTT. Its translation: CASTGTGTNEKLFF.

The chain joins TRBV18 to TRBJ2-1; 8 bases line up with TRBD1. CDR1 and CDR2 from the germline V gene are KGHSH and LQKENI. Germline trimming cut 3 bases from V and 8 bases from J; bases unmatched to any gene: 9. The CDR3 extends over 15 amino acids. The CDR3 protein is CASSPLPGGRDEQFF. The CDR3 DNA follows: TGTGCCAGCTCACCCCTCCCAGGGGGCAGGGATGAGCAGTTCTTC.

The chain carries TRBV7-9 and TRBJ2-7; D is perhaps TRBD2 (5 bases). Germline assignment: CDR1 SEHNR and CDR2 FQNEAQ (reference sequence). The V gene lost 4 bases and the J gene lost 3 bases, with 16 bases spanning the gap. This CDR3 spans 15 amino acids. The CDR3 DNA follows: TGTGCCAGCAGCTCCCGGGCAGTCGGGGTCTACGAGCAGTACTTC. Protein: CASSSRAVGVYEQYF. The full variable domain, completed using reference TRBV7-9 and TRBJ2-7, is DTGVSQNPRHKITKRGQNVTFRCDPISEHNRLYWYRQTLGQGPEFLTYFQNEAQLEKSRLLSDRFSAERPKGSFSTLEIQRTEQGDSAMYLCASSSRAVGVYEQYFGPGTRLTVT.

This clone has only a few counts. The rearrangement uses TRBV10-3 and TRBJ2-7; D may be TRBD2 (5 bases). The germline V gene encodes CDR1 ENHRY and CDR2 SYGVKD. V lost 10 bases and J 0 bases, leaving 13 bases between the germline ends. The CDR3 length is 13 residues. The CDR3 bases are TGTGCCACTACGAGCGGTAGCTCCTACGAGCAGTACTTC. Amino acids: CATTSGSSYEQYF.

The V gene is TRBV2, the J gene TRBJ2-2; D is perhaps TRBD2 (6 bases). CDR1 SNHLY and CDR2 FYNNEI come from the germline V gene. V gave up 7 bases and J gave up 10 bases, with 16 bases separating them. The CDR3 sequence is 13 residues long. As DNA, the CDR3 is TGTGCCAGCAATACCCGCGGGGTTAAGGAGCTGTTTTTT. This codes for CASNTRGVKELFF.

V is TRBV15 and J is TRBJ1-5; 7 positions agree with TRBD1. CDR1 and CDR2 (germline): LNHNV, YYDKDF (reference sequence). CDR3 length: 14 residues. J was trimmed by 2 bases and V by 8 bases; bases with no gene match: 6. The CDR3 nucleotides read TGTGCCACCCAAACAGGGGTTGGCAATCAGCCCCAGCATTTT. Its protein product is CATQTGVGNQPQHF.

This chain links TRBV11-2 with TRBJ2-7, with D possibly matching TRBD1 (6 bases). The CDR3 has 14 residues. V shed 4 bases and J shed 2 bases, with 12 bases lying between them. Germline lookup yields CDR1 SGHAT and CDR2 FQNNGV. CDR3 protein: CASSWLGGPYEQYF. The CDR3 region has the DNA TGTGCCAGCAGCTGGTTAGGGGGTCCCTACGAGCAGTACTTC.

The V gene is TRBV19, the J gene TRBJ2-6, with D hard to call. The CDR3 length is 14 residues. V was shortened by 5 bases and J by 4 bases, with 9 bases between the two germline ends. The germline V gene encodes CDR1 LNHDA and CDR2 SQIVND (reference sequence). The CDR3 region is CASSFLAGANVLTF. DNA for the CDR3: TGTGCCAGTAGTTTTTTAGCCGGGGCCAACGTCCTGACTTTC.

This clone was recorded once. The chain carries TRBV25-1 and TRBJ1-3; the D gene is possibly TRBD1 (6 bases). There are 13 residues in the CDR3. V was pared by 9 bases and J by 1 base, with 10 bases between. Germline V gene sequence: CDR1 MGHDK, CDR2 SYGVNS. DNA for the CDR3: TGTGCCAGTCAGAGGGGGTCTGGAAACACCATATATTTT. Translated, it gives CASQRGSGNTIYF.

This chain uses TRBV5-1 with TRBJ1-1; tentative D call: TRBD1 (5 bases). V dropped 0 bases and J dropped 11 bases, with 14 bases sitting between them. CDR1 SGHRS and CDR2 YFSETQ come from the germline V gene. The CDR3 loop spans 13 amino acids. In DNA, the CDR3 is TGCGCCAGCAGCTTGGCGGGCGGGGGTCTCGCTTTCTTT. Amino acid sequence: CASSLAGGGLAFF.

This clone has just a few counts. V is TRBV6-5 and J is TRBJ2-3; no firm D call. Germline CDR1 reads MNHEY; CDR2 reads SVGAGI. This CDR3 has 12 amino acids. V was shortened by 3 bases and J by 6 bases, with 7 bases between the two germline ends. This chain's CDR3 is CASSYSWDTQYF. The DNA of the CDR3 is TGTGCCAGCAGTTATAGCTGGGATACGCAGTATTTT.

The count of this clone is one. The rearrangement links TRBV10-2 to TRBJ1-1; TRBD1 matches 11 bases. Germline V CDR1 and CDR2: WSHSY, SAAADI. Germline trimming cut 7 bases from V and 1 base from J; bases unmatched to any gene: 2. This CDR3 has 14 amino acids. DNA for the CDR3: TGCGCCAGCAAGGGACAGGGGGAGAACACTGAAGCTTTCTTT. Amino acids: CASKGQGENTEAFF.

The rearrangement joins TRBV5-5 to TRBJ2-5; D possibly uses TRBD1 or TRBD2 (5 bases each). The J call may not be correct, given that the DNA end is closer to TRBJ2-7. The germline gives CDR1 SGHKS, CDR2 YYEKEE (reference sequence). This CDR3 has 14 amino acids. The CDR3 sequence: CASSLFSDGGEQYF. The CDR3 bases are TGTGCCAGCAGCTTGTTTTCCGATGGGGGCGAGCAGTACTTC.

This clone was seen only once. This chain links TRBV7-9 with TRBJ1-1, with TRBD1 matching over 8 bases. Germline lookup yields CDR1 SEHNR and CDR2 FQNEAQ (reference sequence). The CDR3 extends over 15 amino acids. V shed 5 bases and J 0 bases; nucleotides not matched to a gene: 5. DNA of the CDR3: TGTGCCAGCAGCACGTCGGACAGGGTGAACACTGAAGCTTTCTTT. Translating it yields CASSTSDRVNTEAFF. The whole variable domain, filled in from reference TRBV7-9 and TRBJ1-1, reads DTGVSQNPRHKITKRGQNVTFRCDPISEHNRLYWYRQTLGQGPEFLTYFQNEAQLEKSRLLSDRFSAERPKGSFSTLEIQRTEQGDSAMYLCASSTSDRVNTEAFFGQGTRLTVV.

The chain has TRBV6-5 and TRBJ2-2; D is ambiguous. The V gene lost 0 bases and the J gene lost 4 bases, with 6 bases spanning the gap. This CDR3 has 14 amino acids. The germline CDR1 and CDR2 sequences are MNHEY and SVGAGI. The CDR3 reads CASSYSSATGELFF. The CDR3 DNA reads as TGTGCCAGCAGTTACTCGAGTGCCACCGGGGAGCTGTTTTTT.

The chain employs TRBV18 and TRBJ2-7, with TRBD1 matching 8 bases. The germline V gene has CDR1 KGHSH and CDR2 LQKENI. The CDR3 is 14 residues long. The junction had 6 bases not matched to a gene; V was cut back by 6 bases and J by 2 bases. DNA of the CDR3: TGTGCCAGCTCGTGGACAGGGAACACCTACGAGCAGTACTTC. This translates into CASSWTGNTYEQYF.

The rearrangement joins TRBV2 to TRBJ2-3, with TRBD2 identical over 10 bases. Per the germline V gene, CDR1 is SNHLY and CDR2 is FYNNEI. After removal of 6 bases from V and 2 bases from J, the junction contained 11 bases not matched to a gene. The CDR3 extends over 17 amino acids. CDR3 bases: TGTGCCAGCAGGCCCGGGACTAGCGTCTTATTCACAGATACGCAGTATTTT. Its protein is CASRPGTSVLFTDTQYF.

The chain is built from TRBV5-6 and TRBJ1-5; a weak D match, TRBD1 (6 bases). This CDR3 spans 14 amino acids. CDR1 is SGHDT, CDR2 YYEEEE, per germline. Trimming cost V 5 bases and J 3 bases, with 12 bases left between them. The CDR3 loop is CASSHDRNNQPQHF. CDR3 bases: TGTGCCAGCAGTCATGACAGGAACAATCAGCCCCAGCATTTT.